The T cell receptor beta chain described here comes from a study of immune cell composition in non-small cell lung cancer. TCRdb's copy holds only in-frame clones and misses some; the assay was immunoSEQ multiplex PCR. This table holds about 1,700 clones, about 62% found once. Study-level results: Approximately 73% of squamous and 30% to 35% of adenocarcinoma cases had tumour-associated clones >0.5%.

V gave up 1 base and J gave up 4 bases; unmatched junction bases: 12. CDR1 and CDR2 (germline): SGHRS, YFSETQ. The CDR3 covers 17 residues. Regarding this clone: Its antigen remains unidentified.

Normal lung was sampled as far from the tumour as possible, at least 3 cm. Genomic DNA came from frozen unsorted single-cell suspensions. Sequenced: non-adjacent lung tissue. This clonotype was obtained from a human donor with non-small cell lung cancer. The rearrangement links TRBV5-1 to TRBJ1-1, with TRBD1 matching over 8 bases. The CDR3 sequence: CASSLSPPGGVGTEAFF. The CDR3 DNA reads TGCGCCAGCAGCTTGAGCCCACCAGGGGGCGTGGGCACTGAAGCTTTCTTT.